This TCR beta chain originates from a study of neurological immune-mediated disorders. Study results and limitations: Whereas HTLV-1-associated myelopathy showed the most TCR clonal expansion, multiple sclerosis showed the least, with levels below those of healthy controls.

TCRdb re-analysed the 5' RACE reads in MiXCR, keeping a single row per CDR3 protein. The sample shows about 48,000 distinct CDR3 sequences, over 9.5% of them seen only once. Ten or more counts support this clonotype. Antigen: not known. Per germline, CDR1 GTSNPN and CDR2 SVGIG (reference sequence). The CDR3 covers 14 residues. The V and J ends lost 1 base and 4 bases respectively, with 10 bases between them. This sample's time point: longitudinal time-point 3. Sequencing input: PBMCs. This receptor was identified in a male donor with HTLV-1-associated myelopathy (HAM/TSP). This chain links TRBV30 with TRBJ1-4, with D possibly TRBD1 on 6 matching bases. CDR3 in amino acids: CAWSAAGVNEKLFF. Here the CDR3 DNA reads TGTGCCTGGAGTGCAGCAGGGGTTAATGAAAAACTGTTTTTT. The full variable domain, completed using reference TRBV30 and TRBJ1-4, is SQTIHQWPATLVQPVGSPLSLECTVEGTSNPNLYWYRQAAGRGLQLLFYSVGIGQISSEVPQNLSASRPQDRQFILSSKKLLLSDSGFYLCAWSAAGVNEKLFFGSGTQLSVL.